The text below deals with one T cell receptor beta chain. The antigen is unknown. This entry comes from a study of T-cell memory formation after mild COVID-19. In the study overall: Largely donor-specific TCR clusters were found. Findings of the study overall: Clones contracting over day 15 to 85 were CD4/CD8 balanced, with later expanders leaning CD4+. The pre-infection memory compartment contained some responding clones, suggesting cross-reactive memory joined.

Trimming removed 7 bases at V and 2 bases at J, with 15 bases between. The length of the CDR3 is 15 residues. TCR alpha and TCR beta cDNA libraries carrying sample barcodes and UMIs came from 5'RACE with constant-segment primers. Each CDR3 protein gets one entry after TCRdb re-called the 5' RACE reads with MiXCR. The repertoire holds about 350,000 distinct CDR3 sequences, with approximately 13% as singletons. The receptor comes from a man younger than 30 who had mild COVID-19 (a few samples of this study predate the infection). Cell type and time point are not known. Sequencing was done on a sample of PBMCs or a T cell subset sorted from them (not recorded which). This chain connects TRBV12-3 or TRBV12-4 to TRBJ1-3; tentatively, D is TRBD1 (5 bases). The CDR3 sequence: CASTTSGHTGNTIYF. The CDR3 bases are TGTGCCAGCACGACCTCGGGGCATACTGGAAACACCATATATTTT.